This paragraph covers one TCR beta chain sequence. The data derive from a study of chemoradiotherapy in HPV16-positive cancers. Some clones are missing from TCRdb's copy, which holds only in-frame ones; the method was immunoSEQ multiplex PCR. In the table there are fewer than 8,000 clones, 75% to 90% of which are singletons. Samples were taken several times over chemoradiotherapy. J was trimmed by 5 bases and V by 8 bases; bases with no gene match: 12. This CDR3 comprises 15 residues. From germline, CDR1 is MNHNS and CDR2 SASEGT. The sequence was obtained from a human donor with HPV-associated anogenital cancer. The chain links TRBV6-1 to TRBJ2-3; 8 positions match TRBD2. Sample: tumor tissue, taken from a patient who underwent chemoradiotherapy. For the CDR3, the DNA is TGTGCCAGCGGCCTGGCGGGAGGATTGGGAGATACGCAGTATTTT. The encoded protein is CASGLAGGLGDTQYF.